The rows below give T cell receptor beta chains drawn from one sample of a study of shared clonotypes between healthy human individuals. The assay was immunoSEQ multiplex PCR, and TCRdb's table has in-frame clones only and misses some. This table holds over 850,000 clones, 75% to 85% found once. The sequencing sample was made of memory CD4+ T cells from PBMCs. These TCRs come from a man between 18 and 35 years old in good health. Some clones in this sample may be carry-over from other donors' samples. Both conserved end residues are part of each CDR3. The order of the fields is J gene, V gene, clone size, D gene, CDR3 protein, CDR3 DNA. A D gene is named only where the DNA matches it firmly. Not every row has a clone size; where given, it reads once, few, many or a size class.

TRBJ1-1	TRBV6-1	few	TRBD1	CASRRGQLTEAFF	TGTGCCAGCAGGAGGGGACAGCTCACTGAAGCTTTCTTT
TRBJ1-4	TRBV18	-	TRBD1	CASSPQGAVEKLFF	TGTGCCAGCTCACCACAGGGGGCGGTTGAAAAACTGTTTTTT
TRBJ2-7	TRBV7-2	many	TRBD2	CASSLVSPTSGSSYEQYF	TGTGCCAGCAGCTTAGTTTCCCCGACTAGCGGGAGCTCCTACGAGCAGTACTTC
TRBJ2-7	TRBV30	-	-	CAWSGTYEQYF	TGTGCCTGGAGTGGCACCTACGAGCAGTACTTC
TRBJ2-2	TRBV7-9	-	-	CASSRTPTGELFF	TGTGCCAGCTCTCGGACCCCGACCGGGGAGCTGTTTTTT
TRBJ2-5	TRBV21-1	once	-	CASKAAQETQYF	TGTGCCAGCAAAGCGGCCCAAGAGACCCAGTACTTC
TRBJ2-7	TRBV5-4	-	-	CASSPTAGKGSEQYF	TGTGCCAGCAGCCCCACGGCGGGAAAAGGTAGCGAGCAGTACTTC
TRBJ2-1	TRBV7-2	-	-	CASSLARRNEQFF	TGTGCCAGCAGCTTAGCTCGCCGGAATGAGCAGTTCTTC
TRBJ2-1	TRBV25-1	-	TRBD2	CASSLASGRNEQFF	TGTGCCAGCAGTCTGGCTAGCGGGAGGAATGAGCAGTTCTTC
TRBJ1-3	TRBV28	-	-	CASINGGVGNTIYF	TGTGCCAGCATTAATGGGGGCGTTGGAAACACCATATATTTT
TRBJ2-7	TRBV9	-	TRBD2	CASSSGGLSSYEQYF	TGTGCCAGCTCTAGCGGGGGCCTTAGCTCCTACGAGCAGTACTTC
TRBJ1-2	TRBV28	-	-	CASTITRQGYTF	TGTGCCAGCACCATTACAAGGCAAGGCTACACCTTC
TRBJ2-7	TRBV2	-	TRBD2	CASSDSRGRAHEQYF	TGTGCCAGCAGTGACAGCCGCGGGAGGGCCCACGAGCAGTACTTC
TRBJ2-2	TRBV7-2	-	TRBD2	CASSRTSGSSGELFF	TGTGCCAGCAGCCGGACTAGCGGGAGTAGCGGGGAGCTGTTTTTT
TRBJ2-7	TRBV25-1	-	TRBD1	CASSELDRQGGDEQYF	TGTGCCAGCAGTGAACTCGATCGACAGGGGGGAGACGAGCAGTACTTC
TRBJ1-2	TRBV6-5	-	-	CASRLAGPTSGYTF	TGTGCCAGCAGATTGGCCGGGCCAACGTCTGGCTACACCTTC
TRBJ2-2	TRBV7-8	-	-	CASSFGGTELFF	TGTGCCAGCAGCTTTGGAGGGACGGAGCTGTTTTTT
TRBJ1-1	TRBV5-1	-	-	CASSFGGLGTEAFF	TGCGCCAGCAGCTTTGGCGGGTTGGGCACTGAAGCTTTCTTT
TRBJ2-7	TRBV23-1	-	-	CASGQPRPGADSYEQYF	TGCGCCAGCGGTCAACCGCGCCCTGGAGCGGATTCCTACGAGCAGTACTTC
TRBJ2-3	TRBV30	-	-	CAWSRSSASTDTQYF	TGTGCCTGGAGTCGATCTAGCGCTAGCACAGATACGCAGTATTTT
TRBJ2-1	TRBV4-3	-	-	CASSQEVQVRTPNEQFF	TGCGCCAGCAGCCAAGAGGTCCAGGTCCGGACGCCCAATGAGCAGTTCTTC
TRBJ2-7	TRBV25-1	once	TRBD1	CASSDSSGTGSYEQYF	TGTGCCAGCAGTGACTCCTCCGGGACAGGGTCTTACGAGCAGTACTTC
TRBJ2-7	TRBV28	-	TRBD2	CASSLSSGAYEQYF	TGTGCCAGCAGTCTCTCTAGCGGCGCCTACGAGCAGTACTTC
TRBJ2-7	TRBV28	-	-	CASSLPLGHQPYEQYF	TGTGCCAGCAGTTTACCTCTGGGACATCAGCCATACGAGCAGTACTTC
TRBJ2-2	TRBV7-7	-	TRBD2	CASSAGGDGELFF	TGTGCCAGCAGCGCCGGGGGGGACGGGGAGCTGTTTTTT
TRBJ2-3	TRBV5-1	-	-	CASSLDSTDTQYF	TGCGCCAGCAGCTTGGACAGCACAGATACGCAGTATTTT
TRBJ2-2	TRBV11-3	-	-	CASSFSGSSGELFF	TGTGCCAGCAGCTTCAGTGGGAGCTCCGGGGAGCTGTTTTTT
TRBJ2-1	TRBV18	-	-	CASSLDRNEQFF	TGTGCCAGCTCACTAGACAGGAATGAGCAGTTCTTC
TRBJ2-2	TRBV5-4	-	TRBD2	CASSLGAGGSGELFF	TGTGCCAGCAGCTTGGGGGCGGGAGGATCAGGGGAGCTGTTTTTT
TRBJ1-2	TRBV30	-	TRBD1	CARSTGHYGYTF	TGTGCCCGCTCGACAGGGCACTATGGCTACACCTTC
TRBJ1-3	TRBV6-1	-	TRBD1	CASSRGQGDGNTIYF	TGTGCCAGCAGTAGGGGACAGGGCGATGGAAACACCATATATTTT
TRBJ1-3	TRBV6-6	-	TRBD1	CAVQGDSGNTIYF	TGTGCCGTACAGGGGGACTCTGGAAACACCATATATTTT
TRBJ2-6	TRBV28	-	-	CASSQDSSGANVLTF	TGTGCCAGCAGCCAGGACAGCTCTGGGGCCAACGTCCTGACTTTC
TRBJ1-5	TRBV28	-	-	CASSPSQGYQPQHF	TGTGCCAGCAGTCCCTCACAGGGTTATCAGCCCCAGCATTTT
TRBJ2-3	TRBV30	-	-	CAWTPTSSDTQYF	TGTGCCTGGACTCCGACTTCGAGTGATACGCAGTATTTT
TRBJ2-7	TRBV4-3	-	TRBD2	CASSQAQAGVGEQYF	TGCGCCAGCAGCCAAGCCCAAGCGGGAGTGGGTGAGCAGTACTTC
TRBJ1-1	TRBV28	few	-	CASSATGDPLEAFF	TGTGCCAGCAGCGCGACCGGGGACCCTCTTGAAGCTTTCTTT
TRBJ1-1	TRBV7-2	-	-	CASSLVPGFEAFF	TGTGCCAGCAGCTTAGTCCCAGGGTTTGAAGCTTTCTTT